Described below is a single T cell receptor (beta chain) sequence and its context. This record belongs to a study of shared clonotypes between healthy human individuals. Generated by immunoSEQ multiplex PCR, the TCRdb table keeps only in-frame clones and is missing some. The table includes approximately 530,000 clones, approximately 95% detected once. Germline CDR1 MDHEN, CDR2 SYDVKM. The CDR3 is 12 residues long. V lost 4 bases and J 5 bases, leaving 6 bases between the germline ends. Input material: naive CD4+ T cells sorted from blood. Sample subset: CD45RA+ positively selected. The chain combines TRBV28 with TRBJ2-1; D is undetermined. This clonotype was obtained from a woman aged 30 to 39 in good health. The CDR3: CASSSRHNEQFF. The CDR3 DNA is TGTGCCAGCAGTTCAAGACACAATGAGCAGTTCTTC.